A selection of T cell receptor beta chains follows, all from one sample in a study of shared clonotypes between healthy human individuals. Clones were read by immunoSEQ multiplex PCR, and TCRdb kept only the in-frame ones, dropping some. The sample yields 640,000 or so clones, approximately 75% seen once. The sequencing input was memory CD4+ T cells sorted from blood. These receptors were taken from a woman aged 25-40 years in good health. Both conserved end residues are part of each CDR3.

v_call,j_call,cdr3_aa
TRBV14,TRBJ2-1,CASSLLREQFF
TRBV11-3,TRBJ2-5,CASSLDRTGQETQYF
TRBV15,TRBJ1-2,CATSRGTGANYGYTF
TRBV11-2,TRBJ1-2,CASSQSQGSYTF
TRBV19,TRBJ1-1,CASLPGQRATEAFF
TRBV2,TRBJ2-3,CASSALAGVRTDTQYF
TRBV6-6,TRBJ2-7,CASSYGRGTNEQYF
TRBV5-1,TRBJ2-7,CASSLAGTGELQYF
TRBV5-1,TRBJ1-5,CASSPQGGDQPQHF
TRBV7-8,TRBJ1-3,CASSLRPEAGNTIYF
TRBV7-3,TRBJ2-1,CASSSVSGTTYNEQFF
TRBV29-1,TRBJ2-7,CSVGISYEQYF
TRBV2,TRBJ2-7,CASLTGQFYEQYF
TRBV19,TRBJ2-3,CASSSLAGGKDTQYF
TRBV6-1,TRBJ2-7,CASRDLGGIYEQYF
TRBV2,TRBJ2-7,CASKRADVSSYEQYF
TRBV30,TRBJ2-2,CAWRLAGATWELFF
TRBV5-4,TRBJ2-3,CASSLGRSTDTQYF
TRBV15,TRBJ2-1,CATSKGTGSHLNEQFF
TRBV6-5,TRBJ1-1,CASRYGQGLTEAFF
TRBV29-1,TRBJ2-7,CSVVGLGGQYF
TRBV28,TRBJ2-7,CATPGAYEQYF
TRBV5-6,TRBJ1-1,CASSPWTGGNTEAFF
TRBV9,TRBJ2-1,CASSVAMGNSEQFF
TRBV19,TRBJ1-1,CASSQTGTGGWLEAFF
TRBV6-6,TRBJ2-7,CASSYREGTYEQYF
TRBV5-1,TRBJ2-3,CASSLVGISTDTQYF
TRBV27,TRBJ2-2,CASSLRQNTGELFF
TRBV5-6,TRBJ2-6,CASSLEGRPGANVLTF
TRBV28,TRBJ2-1,CASSFPGTSGFNEQFF
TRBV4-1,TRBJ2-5,CASSPTGTPQETQYF
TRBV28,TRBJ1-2,CASRPSTELYGYTF
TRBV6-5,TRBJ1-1,CASSYINRGRNTEAFF
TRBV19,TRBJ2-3,CASSLSRGRDTQYF
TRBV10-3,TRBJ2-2,CAIRGSDRGYTGELFF
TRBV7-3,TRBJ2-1,CASSFQDGEQFF
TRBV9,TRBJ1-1,CASSAPGTEAFF
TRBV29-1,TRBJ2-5,CSVGAPGGEETQYF
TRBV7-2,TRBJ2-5,CASRVAGGPETQYF
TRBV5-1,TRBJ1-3,CASSLVGHGSGNTIYF
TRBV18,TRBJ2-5,CASSPGVRETQYF
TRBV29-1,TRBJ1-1,CSALPRMNTEAFF
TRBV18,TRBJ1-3,CASSPEDSSSGNTIYF
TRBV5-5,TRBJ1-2,CASSFGDYYGYTF
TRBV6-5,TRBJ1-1,CAIGQSKGRSEAFF
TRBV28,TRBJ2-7,CASKWSGTYEQYF
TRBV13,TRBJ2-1,CASSDSGRRGREQFF
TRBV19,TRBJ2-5,CASSSWETQYF
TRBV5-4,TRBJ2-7,CASSRDSGTSGYEQYF
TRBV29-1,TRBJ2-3,CSAQGAFTDTQYF
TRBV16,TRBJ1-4,CASSQLVSEKLFF
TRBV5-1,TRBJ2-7,CASSLVVGYEQYF
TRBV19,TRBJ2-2,CASSIALAGPGELFF